This T cell receptor beta chain was retrieved from a study of T cell responses to AZD1222 COVID-19 vaccine (dated by TCRdb to 2020 to 2022). Turning to the overall study: A total of 233 trial participants underwent TCR sequencing, of whom about 210 had received two doses of AZD1222 and some 25 had received two doses of the MenACWY control vaccine. Trial participants were enrolled into age subgroups of 18-55, 56-69 and 70-plus years, which contained roughly 140, 27 and 60 TCR-sequenced participants, respectively. The paper as a whole reports these results and caveats: Epitopes outside the regions mutated in the B.1.351 and B.1.1.7 variants were reportedly recognized by nearly half of the unique spike-specific TCRs. Because no day 14 peak-response samples were available, the repertoires could be characterized only after the peak T cell response. The whole spike protein was spanned by vaccine-associated CD4 TCRs, and dominant responses were seen in regions 160-218 and 743-854. The 56-69-year group was small, and its depth increase did not reach significance, likely because of low power. Participants were mostly white British, with more females than males. The authors suggested clonal diversity may have been underestimated. Conclusions about previously exposed vaccinees were limited because only six or seven AZD1222 recipients were SARS-CoV-2 seropositive at baseline. A significant rise in spike-specific TCR breadth and depth was observed after two AZD1222 doses relative to day 0 and relative to MenACWY recipients.

This specimen's time point label, interpreted: about 28 days (+/-7) after the second vaccine dose. AZD1222 recipients with second doses at about 4 weeks or about 12 weeks were pooled, because spike-specific TCR depth and breadth did not differ between schedules. Samples from vaccinated people were obtained from the UK trials COV001 and COV002, which included a single-blind randomized controlled phase 2/3 trial of AZD1222 (ChAdOx1 nCoV-19) in healthy adults. For TCRbeta chain sequencing, PBMC samples were collected from trial participants at day 0 and at day 28 after the second dose. Regarding this clone: What antigen it recognizes has not been identified. No much larger clonotype is one base removed from it; base qualities were not supplied.

The CDR3 contains 16 residues, cysteine and phenylalanine counted. Only the CDR3 part of the read is kept: 48 bases, read in frame from the first base. Reading the germline V gene (reference sequence) gives CDR1 SEHNR and CDR2 FQNEAQ. V loses 5 bases, J loses 2 bases, and the germline ends lie 16 bases apart. The CDR3 regions of human TCRbeta chains were analyzed by immunosequencing. Per the authors' processing: Repertoire TCRs were checked for matches against a reference library of SARS-CoV-2-specific TCRs that had been generated using the MIRA antigen-specificity platform. Breadth was defined as the fraction of unique TCRs that were SARS-CoV-2-associated, and depth was defined as the fraction of total T cells that were SARS-CoV-2-associated. Each spike-specific TCR was assigned to its reactive spike region and to a CD4 or CD8 class using the MIRA data. Log10-transformed breadth and depth values were compared by one-way ANOVA with Sidak's multiple comparisons tests. This is the immuneACCESS table as TCRdb keeps it, with only in-frame sequences that have V and J called. A part of the clones is gone; compared with another copy, unresolved V genes explain less than half, and the rest is unexplained. V, J and clone size were drawn from that table, and D and trimming were deduced from the DNA. This sample lists 70,000 to 95,000 clones; 86% were detected once. In total, the top ten clones hold around 5.4% of the sample.

Recombination joined TRBV7-9 with TRBJ2-4; the D match is possibly TRBD1 or TRBD2, with 5 bases aligned in each. This clonotype was obtained from an adult who received the AZD1222 COVID-19 vaccine. This specimen consisted of peripheral blood, obtained 28 days after the second AZD1222 dose. The nucleotide sequence reads as follows: TGTGCCAGCAGCCCCTTAGGCGAGGGGTCCAAAAACATTCAGTACTTC. It is translated as CASSPLGEGSKNIQYF.